The source of this TCR beta chain is a study of blood T cell repertoires in COVID-19. Study information: The cDNA or gDNA used as material had been derived from T cells, B-cell-depleted T cells, or PBMCs.

Germline CDR1 reads LGHNA; CDR2 reads YSLEER. The junction had 2 bases not matched to a gene; V was cut back by 1 base and J by 6 bases. The CDR3 is 14 residues long. Under the authors' procedure: How many nucleated cells were present was estimated from reference gene primer amplification. Clones were sequenced by immunoSEQ multiplex PCR, and TCRdb holds only the in-frame ones, with some missing. That table gives V, J and clone size, and the DNA gave D and trimming. The sample has some 60,000 clones, more than 90% seen once; the top ten hold around 6%. The chain joins TRBV4-3 to TRBJ2-7; 11 bases are a match to TRBD2. This clonotype was obtained from a human donor in a cohort sampled during active COVID-19. Sequencing was done on a sample of peripheral blood. The CDR3 protein is CASSQVSGRAEQYF. In DNA form, the CDR3 reads TGCGCCAGCAGCCAAGTTAGCGGGAGGGCCGAGCAGTACTTC.